A selection of T cell receptor beta chains follows, all from one sample in a study of blood T cell repertoires in COVID-19. TCRdb keeps only in-frame clones here, not all; method: immunoSEQ multiplex PCR. This sample has about 320,000 clones; approximately 84% occur once, and the top ten carry more than 9%. Sequenced: PBMCs or T cells enriched from blood (not recorded which). Every receptor here comes from a woman in her late teens or twenties who had recovered from COVID-19. CDR3s include the opening cysteine and the closing phenylalanine or tryptophan. A D gene is named only where the DNA matches it firmly. Clone size, where shown, is once, few, many, or a class for clones that have expanded.

-	TRBV7-9	-	TRBJ1-1	TGTGCCAGCAGCGCACTAGAGGTGACTGAAGCTTTCTTT	CASSALEVTEAFF
TRBD1	TRBV28	-	TRBJ1-1	TGTGCCAGCAGTGTGCCGGGACAGGGGGATACTGAAGCTTTCTTT	CASSVPGQGDTEAFF
TRBD1	TRBV6-6	-	TRBJ2-7	TGTGCCAGCACAGAACGACAGGGCTACGAGCAGTACTTC	CASTERQGYEQYF
-	TRBV2	few	TRBJ1-5	TGTGCCAGCAGTATAGGGGGGGATCAGCCCCAGCATTTT	CASSIGGDQPQHF
-	TRBV7-9	once	TRBJ2-2	TGTGCCAGCAGCTTGGGACTCCCGAACACCGGGGAGCTGTTTTTT	CASSLGLPNTGELFF
TRBD1	TRBV19	-	TRBJ2-7	TGTGCCAGTAGTCGGACAGGGGGGTACGAGCAGTACTTC	CASSRTGGYEQYF
-	TRBV7-9	-	TRBJ1-1	TGTGCCAGCAGCTTCGACGGACAGCCTGAAGCTTTCTTT	CASSFDGQPEAFF
-	TRBV12-3/TRBV12-4	-	TRBJ1-4	TGTGCCAGCAGTTTACAGGTCCCCGTAAAACTGTTTTTT	CASSLQVPVKLFF
-	TRBV9	-	TRBJ2-2	TGTGCCAGCAGCCCCGTGGGAGGCGAGAACACCGGGGAGCTGTTTTTT	CASSPVGGENTGELFF
TRBD1	TRBV3-1/TRBV3-2	-	TRBJ1-4	TGTGCCAGCAGCCAATCAACAGGGGGAAATAATGAAAAACTGTTTTTT	CASSQSTGGNNEKLFF
TRBD1	TRBV7-3	-	TRBJ1-1	TGTGCCAGCAGCGGAACAGGGGACACTGAAGCTTTCTTT	CASSGTGDTEAFF
-	TRBV18	once	TRBJ2-5	TGTGCCAGCTCACGGGCACAAGAGACCCAGTACTTC	CASSRAQETQYF
-	TRBV29-1	-	TRBJ2-7	TGCAGCGTTGAAATCCAGGGCTACGAGCAGTACTTC	CSVEIQGYEQYF
TRBD2	TRBV5-4	-	TRBJ2-4	TGTGCCAGCAGCCAAGGACTAGCGAACATTCAGTACTTC	CASSQGLANIQYF
TRBD1	TRBV30	-	TRBJ1-6	TGTGCCTGGAGTGTAGGACAGGGAAATTCACCCCTCCACTTT	CAWSVGQGNSPLHF
TRBD1	TRBV7-9	-	TRBJ1-1	TGTGCCAGCAGCTCTAAAGGACAGGGGAAAGCTTTCTTT	CASSSKGQGKAFF
TRBD1	TRBV10-3	-	TRBJ1-2	TGTGCCGCCGGACAGGGAGAGTATGGCTACACCTTC	CAAGQGEYGYTF
-	TRBV6-5	-	TRBJ1-1	TGTGCCAGCATCCCAAGGGGGGGCCGGAACACTGAAGCTTTCTTT	CASIPRGGRNTEAFF
-	TRBV24-1	once	TRBJ1-2	TGTGCCACCAGTGATTTGTCCTACAACTATGGCTACACCTTC	CATSDLSYNYGYTF
TRBD2	TRBV9	-	TRBJ2-3	TGTGCCAGCAGCGTAGGCGGGACTACCACAGATACGCAGTATTTT	CASSVGGTTTDTQYF
-	TRBV7-3	-	TRBJ2-7	TGTGCCAGCAGCTACGGGACAAATTACGAGCAGTACTTC	CASSYGTNYEQYF
-	TRBV19	-	TRBJ1-4	TGTGCCAGTAGTACCCGGCGGGGAACAACTAATGAAAAACTGTTTTTT	CASSTRRGTTNEKLFF
-	TRBV12-3/TRBV12-4	-	TRBJ1-2	TGTGCCAGCAGTCTCTACTATGGCTACACCTTC	CASSLYYGYTF
-	TRBV28	few	TRBJ1-6	TGTGCCAGCAGTCCGGACTCAACGGTATTTCCCCTCCACTTT	CASSPDSTVFPLHF
TRBD1	TRBV7-2	-	TRBJ1-3	TGTGCCAGCAGCTTAAGTCTCGGGACAGGGCACCAAGCCATATATTTT	CASSLSLGTGHQAIYF
TRBD2	TRBV2	-	TRBJ2-1	TGTGCCAGCAGTATCCTTCGAGGGAGGGAGGGCAATGAGCAGTTCTTC	CASSILRGREGNEQFF
-	TRBV4-2	-	TRBJ1-1	TGTGCCAGCAGCTTCCAGGGAGGGGAGGTCACTGAAGCTTTCTTT	CASSFQGGEVTEAFF
-	TRBV11-2	-	TRBJ2-7	TGTGCCAGCAGCTTAGGGACTTCTCTACGAGGGCAGTACTTC	CASSLGTSLRGQYF
-	TRBV18	few	TRBJ2-7	TGTGCCAGCGCGGGACGAGCCTACGAGCAGTACTTC	CASAGRAYEQYF
-	TRBV29-1	-	TRBJ2-2	TGCAGCGTTGACAGGGAGGACACCGGGGAGCTGTTTTTT	CSVDREDTGELFF
-	TRBV19	-	TRBJ2-5	TGTGCCAGTACAGGCCCCCAAGAGACCCAGTACTTC	CASTGPQETQYF
-	TRBV5-8	-	TRBJ1-5	TGTGCCAGCAGCTTGGTATCCAGGTCCATTAGCAATCAGCCCCAGCATTTT	CASSLVSRSISNQPQHF
-	TRBV18	few	TRBJ2-7	TGTGCCAGCTCACCACGGCGGGATGACTACGAGCAGTACTTC	CASSPRRDDYEQYF
TRBD1	TRBV6-1	-	TRBJ2-7	TGTGCCAGCAGTGAATTGGGACAGGAGGGCTACGAGCAGTACTTC	CASSELGQEGYEQYF
TRBD1	TRBV5-5	-	TRBJ2-7	TGTGCCAGCAGCCGTGGGACAGCGACCCTAAGCTCCTACGAGCAGTACTTC	CASSRGTATLSSYEQYF
TRBD1	TRBV13	-	TRBJ1-6	TGTGCCAGCAGCTTAGGCGACAGGGGGAATTCACCCCTCCACTTT	CASSLGDRGNSPLHF
-	TRBV2	-	TRBJ1-2	TGTGCCAGCAGTGCTGGACAGACTAACTATGGCTACACCTTC	CASSAGQTNYGYTF
-	TRBV7-9	-	TRBJ1-5	TGTGCCAGCAGCTCCGGGACTCTCAATCAGCCCCAGCATTTT	CASSSGTLNQPQHF
-	TRBV12-3/TRBV12-4	-	TRBJ2-1	TGTGCCAGCAGTTTGTTGGCGGAACAGTTCTTC	CASSLLAEQFF
-	TRBV6-5	once	TRBJ1-5	TGTGCCAGCAGTTCTCACAGGACCGATCAGCCCCAGCATTTT	CASSSHRTDQPQHF
TRBD1	TRBV6-5	-	TRBJ2-7	TGTGCCAGCAAGGGTCCAGGGGGCCCCGACGAGCAGTACTTC	CASKGPGGPDEQYF
TRBD2	TRBV3-1/TRBV3-2	once	TRBJ2-7	TGTGCCAGCAGCCAAGCCGGGACTAGCGGGGCCGAGCAGTACTTC	CASSQAGTSGAEQYF
-	TRBV12-3/TRBV12-4	-	TRBJ1-1	TGTGCCAGCAGTTACGGGGCTGAAGCTTTCTTT	CASSYGAEAFF
TRBD1	TRBV2	medium-sized	TRBJ1-2	TGTGCCAGCAGCCCCGGGACAGGGGACGGCTACACCTTC	CASSPGTGDGYTF
-	TRBV7-9	-	TRBJ1-2	TGTGCCAGCAGCTTAGTCGGTCCCGCGGGTCCGACGATGGGTTATGGCTACACCTTC	CASSLVGPAGPTMGYGYTF
TRBD2	TRBV4-2	few	TRBJ2-7	TGTGCCAGCAGCCAAGGAGCGGGAGGTCTCTACGAGCAGTACTTC	CASSQGAGGLYEQYF
-	TRBV5-4	-	TRBJ1-2	TGTGCCAGCAGCTTTAGGACAAACGCTAACTATGGCTACACCTTC	CASSFRTNANYGYTF
-	TRBV28	-	TRBJ1-2	TGTGCCAGCAGTCCGTTTCCCTCCGGGGGCTACACCTTC	CASSPFPSGGYTF
-	TRBV28	-	TRBJ1-4	TGTGCCAGCAGTTTCGGGGGGCCGGAAAAACTGTTTTTT	CASSFGGPEKLFF
TRBD2	TRBV30	-	TRBJ2-3	TGTGCCTTCGTAGCGGGGGGGAGCACAGATACGCAGTATTTT	CAFVAGGSTDTQYF
TRBD2	TRBV9	once	TRBJ2-7	TGTGCCAGCAGCGTAGCTACTAGCGGGGGGTTCAACGAGCAGTACTTC	CASSVATSGGFNEQYF
-	TRBV20-1	once	TRBJ1-2	TGCAGTGCTACGGAGAACTATGGCTACACCTTC	CSATENYGYTF
-	TRBV4-1	-	TRBJ1-2	TGCGCCAGCAGCCAAGAGTCTAAGTTAGCAGGGTACTATGGCTACACCTTC	CASSQESKLAGYYGYTF